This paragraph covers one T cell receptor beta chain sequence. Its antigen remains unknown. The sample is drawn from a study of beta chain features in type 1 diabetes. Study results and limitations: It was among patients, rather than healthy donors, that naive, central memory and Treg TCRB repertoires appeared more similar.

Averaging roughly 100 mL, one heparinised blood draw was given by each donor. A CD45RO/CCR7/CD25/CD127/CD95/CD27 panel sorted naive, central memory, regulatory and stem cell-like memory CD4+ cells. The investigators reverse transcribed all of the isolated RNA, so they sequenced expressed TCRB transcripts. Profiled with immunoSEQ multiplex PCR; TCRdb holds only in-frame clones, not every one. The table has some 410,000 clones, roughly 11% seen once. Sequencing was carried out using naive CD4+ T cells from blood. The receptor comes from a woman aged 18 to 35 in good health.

In DNA form, the CDR3 reads TGTGCCAGCAGCTGGACAACCGGGGAGCTGTTTTTT. This gives the protein CASSWTTGELFF. The chain employs TRBV7-2 and TRBJ2-2, with D perhaps matching TRBD1 (5 bases). Germline V gene sequence: CDR1 SGHTA, CDR2 FQGNSA. The CDR3 runs to 12 residues. Trimming cost V 4 bases and J 5 bases, with 5 bases left between them.